A single sample is the source of the 20 T cell receptor beta chains below, sequenced in a study of a mutant IDH1 vaccine in newly diagnosed glioma. The sample's time point: week 47, end of study. Doses consisted of 300 ug of mutant IDH1 20-mer peptide each, paired with topical imiquimod. These receptors have no identified antigens. The protocol was immunoSEQ multiplex PCR, while the TCRdb copy is restricted to in-frame clones and leaves out a portion. The table includes 60,000 to 70,000 clones, around 86% detected once. Sample: PBMCs, taken from a glioma patient whose treatment included an IDH1 peptide vaccine. Receptors were obtained from a man aged 30-40 years with glioma.

A few counts support this clone. The rearrangement uses TRBV10-2 and TRBJ1-5, with D tentatively TRBD1 (5 bases). Germline CDR1 reads WSHSY; CDR2 reads SAAADI. The CDR3 length is 15 residues. Trimming left V 6 bases short and J 2 bases short, with 14 bases between. Here the CDR3 reads CASRGRAFGNQPQHF. The DNA of the CDR3 is TGCGCCAGCAGGGGACGAGCGTTCGGCAATCAGCCCCAGCATTTT.

The V and J genes are TRBV5-6 and TRBJ1-1, with 10 bases fitting TRBD1. Trimming at V came to 4 bases and at J to 0 bases, leaving 3 bases not matched to a gene. The germline V gene encodes CDR1 SGHDT and CDR2 YYEEEE. The CDR3 totals 15 residues. Here the CDR3 reads CASSVGQGMNTEAFF. CDR3 sequence (DNA): TGTGCCAGCAGCGTGGGACAGGGGATGAACACTGAAGCTTTCTTT.

This chain links TRBV6-1 with TRBJ2-6; 8 bases are shared with TRBD1. The CDR3 runs to 21 residues. The ends lost 2 bases at V and 0 bases at J; junction bases unmatched: 15. Germline-derived CDR1 and CDR2 are MNHNS and SASEGT. In DNA form, the CDR3 reads TGTGCCAGCAGTGAAAGAAAACAGGGGGTCATAGGTATCTCTGGGGCCAACGTCCTGACTTTC. This encodes CASSERKQGVIGISGANVLTF.

V gene TRBV27 combines with J gene TRBJ2-7; 12 nucleotides agree with TRBD1. The CDR3 runs to 15 residues. The junction had 2 bases not matched to a gene; V was cut back by 2 bases and J by 3 bases. CDR1 is MNHEY, CDR2 SMNVEV, per germline (reference sequence). This CDR3 is CASSLGTGGFYEQYF. The CDR3, as DNA: TGTGCCAGCAGTTTAGGGACAGGGGGCTTCTACGAGCAGTACTTC.

V and J are TRBV6-5 and TRBJ2-7; D uncertain. CDR3 size: 14 residues. Trimming took 8 bases from V and 2 from J, leaving 16 bases between them. Germline-derived CDR1 and CDR2 are MNHEY and SVGAGI. CDR3 nucleotide sequence: TGTGCCAGCCTAGGGTCCCGAGGCGCCTACGAGCAGTACTTC. Translated, it gives CASLGSRGAYEQYF.

V and J are TRBV25-1 and TRBJ1-5, with a possible D match to TRBD1 (5 bases). Germline-derived CDR1 and CDR2 are MGHDK and SYGVNS. V lost 7 bases and J 3 bases, leaving 16 bases between the germline ends. This CDR3 comprises 15 residues. The chain's CDR3 is CASIPRELFNQPQHF. CDR3 nucleotide sequence: TGTGCCAGCATCCCCAGGGAACTATTCAATCAGCCCCAGCATTTT.

This clone was picked up one time. This chain uses TRBV5-4 with TRBJ2-7; D is ambiguous. This CDR3 is built from 15 residues. Germline assignment: CDR1 SGHNT and CDR2 YYREEE (reference sequence). Trimming took 3 bases from V and 0 from J, leaving 13 bases between them. CDR3 loop: CASSSSGLNSYEQYF. The CDR3 DNA is TGTGCCAGCAGCTCCTCCGGCCTAAACTCCTACGAGCAGTACTTC.

A remark on this clone: Other DNA sequences in the sample encode the same CDR3. The V and J genes are TRBV5-5 and TRBJ1-5; D is possibly TRBD1 (6 bases). Deletions cut 5 bases from V and 3 bases from J, with 12 bases between. The CDR3 contains 14 residues. Germline CDR1 is SGHKS and CDR2 is YYEKEE (reference sequence). The CDR3 protein is CASRQQGANQPQHF. CDR3 sequence (DNA): TGTGCCAGCAGGCAACAGGGAGCCAATCAGCCCCAGCATTTT.

The V call is TRBV9, the J call TRBJ2-6; weak D call: TRBD2 (6 bases). Germline CDR1 reads SGDLS; CDR2 reads YYNGEE. V was clipped by 0 bases and J by 3 bases, with 22 bases between them. This CDR3 contains 20 residues. CDR3 DNA sequence: TGTGCCAGCAGCGTAGCCCCGACTAGAGTCGGGGAGATTGGGGCCAACGTCCTGACTTTC. Translated, it gives CASSVAPTRVGEIGANVLTF.

The chain employs TRBV6-1 and TRBJ1-5, with 11 bases aligning to TRBD1. The CDR3 totals 15 residues. Germline V gives CDR1 MNHNS, CDR2 SASEGT. V was pared by 6 bases and J by 3 bases, with 4 bases of the junction left unmatched. CDR3 sequence (DNA): TGTGCCAGCAGGACGGACAGGGGGCCCAATCAGCCCCAGCATTTT. It codes for CASRTDRGPNQPQHF.

This chain connects TRBV13 to TRBJ1-3; D possibly corresponds to TRBD1 (5 bases). The germline V gene encodes CDR1 PRHDT and CDR2 FYEKMQ (reference sequence). V was pared by 4 bases and J by 3 bases, with 10 bases between. CDR3 length: 14 residues. This chain's CDR3 is CASSSARGGNTIYF. The CDR3 region has the DNA TGTGCCAGCAGCTCTGCGAGGGGTGGAAACACCATATATTTT.

V usage is TRBV6-1 and J usage is TRBJ1-2; D gene ambiguous. This CDR3 region has 15 residues. The V end was cut by 2 bases, the J end by 8 bases, with 18 bases between. Germline-derived CDR1 and CDR2 are MNHNS and SASEGT. The CDR3 loop is CASSEKSGMVKGYTF. In DNA form, the CDR3 reads TGTGCCAGCAGTGAAAAATCCGGGATGGTGAAGGGCTACACCTTC.

The chain employs TRBV4-1 and TRBJ1-1; 7 nucleotides match TRBD1. CDR1 and CDR2 (germline): MGHRA, YSYEKL. J lost 1 base, V lost 2 bases, and 4 bases had no gene match. The CDR3 contains 15 residues. Written as DNA, the CDR3 is TGCGCCAGCAGCCAAACCCAGGGGGGGAACACTGAAGCTTTCTTT. Translating it yields CASSQTQGGNTEAFF.

The V gene is TRBV5-1, the J gene TRBJ1-1; the D is unclear. Trimming took 0 bases from V and 1 from J, leaving 7 bases between them. Per the germline V gene, CDR1 is SGHRS and CDR2 is YFSETQ. CDR3 length: 14 residues. The CDR3 sequence is CASSLARSNTEAFF. The CDR3 DNA sequence: TGCGCCAGCAGCTTGGCACGCTCGAACACTGAAGCTTTCTTT.

On this clone itself: The germline gene is not matched at one end of the junction; a read error may be the cause. The same CDR3 is also encoded by other DNA sequences in this sample. This chain uses TRBV4-1 with TRBJ2-5; 12 positions agree with TRBD2. This CDR3 spans 16 amino acids. In germline, CDR1 is MGHRA, CDR2 YSYEKL. CDR3 DNA: TGCGCTAGCAGCCGCGGACTAGCGGGGATGAAAGAGACCCAGTACTTC. Its translation is CASSRGLAGMKETQYF.

The V gene is TRBV6-6, the J gene TRBJ1-2; D possibly corresponds to TRBD1 (5 bases). Germline-derived CDR1 and CDR2 are MNHNY and SVGAGI (reference sequence). The V end was cut by 6 bases, the J end by 1 base, with 15 bases between. This CDR3 contains 15 residues. In nucleotides, the CDR3 is TGTGCCAGCAGCGGAGCCGGGACTGATAACTATGGCTACACCTTC. Protein: CASSGAGTDNYGYTF.

The genes are TRBV4-1 and TRBJ1-1; 8 nucleotides line up with TRBD1. From germline, CDR1 is MGHRA and CDR2 YSYEKL. J gave up 1 base and V 4 bases, and 5 bases lay outside the gene matches. This CDR3 is built from 15 residues. The CDR3 region has the DNA TGCGCCAGCAGCCGAGCCGGGACAGGGAACACTGAAGCTTTCTTT. Translated, it gives CASSRAGTGNTEAFF.

CDR3 DNA sequence: TGCGCCAGCAGCGGTACAGGGGGGCCTTCCTACGAGCAGTACTTC. Amino acid sequence: CASSGTGGPSYEQYF. J is TRBJ2-7 and V is TRBV5-1, with TRBD1 identical over 8 bases. V shed 4 bases and J 1 base; nucleotides not matched to a gene: 7. The CDR3 consists of 15 residues. In germline, CDR1 is SGHRS, CDR2 YFSETQ.

The chain recombines TRBV7-8 with TRBJ2-3, with D possibly TRBD2 on 5 matching bases. With 0 bases removed from V and 0 bases from J, the gap between germline ends came to 10 bases. Germline loops: CDR1 SGHVS, CDR2 FQNEAQ. There are 16 residues in the CDR3. Here the CDR3 DNA reads TGTGCCAGCAGCTTAGCTGGGAGATCTAGCACAGATACGCAGTATTTT. The encoded protein is CASSLAGRSSTDTQYF.

This chain connects TRBV5-6 to TRBJ2-7; D might be TRBD2 (5 bases). Germline lookup yields CDR1 SGHDT and CDR2 YYEEEE. V lost 3 bases and J lost 0, with 16 bases in between. CDR3 size: 16 residues. The CDR3 region has the DNA TGTGCCAGCAGCTCGAGGGCAGGTGCTTTCTCCTACGAGCAGTACTTC. This codes for CASSSRAGAFSYEQYF.